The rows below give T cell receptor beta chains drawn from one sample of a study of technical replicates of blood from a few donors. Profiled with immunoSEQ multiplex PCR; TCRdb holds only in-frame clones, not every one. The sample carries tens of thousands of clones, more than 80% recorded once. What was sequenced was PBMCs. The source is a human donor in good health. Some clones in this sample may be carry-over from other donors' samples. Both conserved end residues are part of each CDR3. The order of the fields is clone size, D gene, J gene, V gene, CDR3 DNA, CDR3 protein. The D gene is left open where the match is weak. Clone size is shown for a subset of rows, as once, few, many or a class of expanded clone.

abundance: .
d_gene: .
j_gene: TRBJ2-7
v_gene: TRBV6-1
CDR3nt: TGTGCCAGCAGTGTTAGCTACTCGGGGTCTTACGAGCAGTACTTC
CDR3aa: CASSVSYSGSYEQYF

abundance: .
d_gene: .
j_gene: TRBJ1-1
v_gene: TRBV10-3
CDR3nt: TGTGCCATCAGTGACTGGGGAGAGAACACTGAAGCTTTCTTT
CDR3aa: CAISDWGENTEAFF

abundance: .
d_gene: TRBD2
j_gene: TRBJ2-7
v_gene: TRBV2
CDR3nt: TGTGCCAGCAGTGAAGGAGCGGGGGGGCGTTTCTACGAGCAGTACTTC
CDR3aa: CASSEGAGGRFYEQYF

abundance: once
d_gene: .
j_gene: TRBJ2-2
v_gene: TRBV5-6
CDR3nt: TGTGCCAGCAGCTTCGGAGGGGGGGCGAAGACCGGGGAGCTGTTTTTT
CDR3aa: CASSFGGGAKTGELFF

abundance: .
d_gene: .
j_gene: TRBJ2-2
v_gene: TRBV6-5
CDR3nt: TGTGCCAGCAGTTATTCAGTGAAGAACACCGGGGAGCTGTTTTTT
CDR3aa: CASSYSVKNTGELFF

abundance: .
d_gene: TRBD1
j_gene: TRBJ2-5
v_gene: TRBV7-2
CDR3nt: TGTGCCAGCAGCTTATTTCAGGGGGCGCGGGGAGAGACCCAGTACTTC
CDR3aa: CASSLFQGARGETQYF

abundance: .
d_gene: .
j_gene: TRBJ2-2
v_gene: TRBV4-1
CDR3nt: TGCGCCAGCAGCCAAGCTCCGGTCACCGGGGAGCTGTTTTTT
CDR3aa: CASSQAPVTGELFF

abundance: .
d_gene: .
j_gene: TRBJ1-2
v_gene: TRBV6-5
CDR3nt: TGTGCCAGCAGTTCCCGGACTGCTACTAACTATGGCTACACCTTC
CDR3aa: CASSSRTATNYGYTF

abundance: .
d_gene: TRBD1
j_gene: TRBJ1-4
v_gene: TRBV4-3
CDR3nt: TGCGCCAGCAGCCAAGATGGGACAGGGAATGAAAAACTGTTTTTT
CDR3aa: CASSQDGTGNEKLFF

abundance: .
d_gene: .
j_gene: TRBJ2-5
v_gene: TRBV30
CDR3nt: TGTGCCTGGAGCTCCACCCCCGGTCTTCGAGAGACCCAGTACTTC
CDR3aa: CAWSSTPGLRETQYF

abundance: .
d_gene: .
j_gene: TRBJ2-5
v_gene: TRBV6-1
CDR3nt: TGTGCCAGCAGTAGGACATTCCAAGAGACCCAGTACTTC
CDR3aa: CASSRTFQETQYF

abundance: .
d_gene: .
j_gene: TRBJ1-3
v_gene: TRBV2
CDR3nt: TGTGCCAGCCGCCCGAGCGGGGGGGGGCACACCATATATTTT
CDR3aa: CASRPSGGGHTIYF

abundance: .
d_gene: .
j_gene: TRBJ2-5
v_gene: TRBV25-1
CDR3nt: TGTGCCAGCAGTGATGCAGGGGTTGGGACCCAGTACTTC
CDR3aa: CASSDAGVGTQYF

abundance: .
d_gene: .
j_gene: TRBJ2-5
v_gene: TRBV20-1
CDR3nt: TGCAGTGCTAGAGCCGAGGAGACCCAGTACTTC
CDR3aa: CSARAEETQYF

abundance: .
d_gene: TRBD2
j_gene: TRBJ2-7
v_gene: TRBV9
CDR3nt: TGTGCCAGCAGCCCCCGGGCAGCGGGAGGGTTCGAGCAGTACTTC
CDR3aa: CASSPRAAGGFEQYF

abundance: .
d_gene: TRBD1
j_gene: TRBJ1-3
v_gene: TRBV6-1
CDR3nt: TGTGCCAGCAGTGACCCCGGGACAGGTGGAAACACCATATATTTT
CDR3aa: CASSDPGTGGNTIYF

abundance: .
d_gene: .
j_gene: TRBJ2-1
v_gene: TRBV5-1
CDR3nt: TGCGCCAGCAGCCTCATGGGGGCTTACAATGAGCAGTTCTTC
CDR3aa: CASSLMGAYNEQFF

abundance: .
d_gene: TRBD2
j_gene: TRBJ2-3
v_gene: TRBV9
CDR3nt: TGTGCCAGCAGCGTCACCGGGACTAGCGCTGCAGATACGCAGTATTTT
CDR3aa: CASSVTGTSAADTQYF

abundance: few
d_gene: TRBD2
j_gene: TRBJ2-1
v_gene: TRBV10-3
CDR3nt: TGTGCCGTTGGGGGGGGTAATGAGCAGTTCTTC
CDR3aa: CAVGGGNEQFF

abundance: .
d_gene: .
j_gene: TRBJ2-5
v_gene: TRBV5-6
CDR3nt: TGTGCCAGCAGCTTGGTCGTCCCCGGGACTTCGGAGACCCAGTACTTC
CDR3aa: CASSLVVPGTSETQYF

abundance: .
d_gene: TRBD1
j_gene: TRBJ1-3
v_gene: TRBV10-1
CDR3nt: TGCGCCAGCAGCGACAGGGAGAGGCCCAACACCATATATTTT
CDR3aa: CASSDRERPNTIYF

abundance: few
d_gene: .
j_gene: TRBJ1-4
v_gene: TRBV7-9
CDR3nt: TGTGCCAGCAGCCGCGGAGCTAATGAAAAACTGTTTTTT
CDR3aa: CASSRGANEKLFF

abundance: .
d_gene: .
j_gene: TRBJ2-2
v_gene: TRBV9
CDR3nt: TGTGCCAGCAGCGTAGCCCCCAGTGCCGGGGAGCTGTTTTTT
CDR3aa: CASSVAPSAGELFF

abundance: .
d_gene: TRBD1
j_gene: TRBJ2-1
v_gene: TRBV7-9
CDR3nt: TGTGCCAGCAGCTCCCACCGTCTATCGGGACAGGGGGCGTATGAGCAGTTCTTC
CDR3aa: CASSSHRLSGQGAYEQFF

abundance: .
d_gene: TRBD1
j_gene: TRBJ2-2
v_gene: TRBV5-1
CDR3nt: TGCGCCAGCAGCCTTTACGGGACAGGGGGCGAGTACACCGGGGAGCTGTTTTTT
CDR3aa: CASSLYGTGGEYTGELFF

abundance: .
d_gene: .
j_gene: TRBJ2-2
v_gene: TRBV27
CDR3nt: TGTGCCAGCAACGCAGGGTACACCGGGGAGCTGTTTTTT
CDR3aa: CASNAGYTGELFF

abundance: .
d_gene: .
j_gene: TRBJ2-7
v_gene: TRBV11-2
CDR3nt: TGTGCCAGCAGCTTGGCGGCCGAGCAGTACTTC
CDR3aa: CASSLAAEQYF

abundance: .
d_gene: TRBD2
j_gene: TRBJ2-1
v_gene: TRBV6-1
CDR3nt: TGTGCCAGCCGTCCCCTGGCTAGCGGGAACAATGAGCAGTTCTTC
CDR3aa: CASRPLASGNNEQFF

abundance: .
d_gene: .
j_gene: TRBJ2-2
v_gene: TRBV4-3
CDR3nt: TGCGCCAGCAGCCACTCTGAGGCGGGAAGGGAGGCCGGGGAGCTGTTTTTT
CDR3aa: CASSHSEAGREAGELFF

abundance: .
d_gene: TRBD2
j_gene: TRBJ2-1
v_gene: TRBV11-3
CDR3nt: TGTGCCAGCAGCTTAAGCGGGAGGGCCTACAATGAGCAGTTCTTC
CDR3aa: CASSLSGRAYNEQFF

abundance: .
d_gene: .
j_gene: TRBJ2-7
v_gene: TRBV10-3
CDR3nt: TGTGCCATCAGGGGGAGCTCCTACGAGCAGTACTTC
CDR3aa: CAIRGSSYEQYF

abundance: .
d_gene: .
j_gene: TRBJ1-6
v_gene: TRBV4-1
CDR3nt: TGCGCCAGCAGCCAAGGAGTAAATCTCTATAATTCACCCCTCCACTTT
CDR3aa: CASSQGVNLYNSPLHF

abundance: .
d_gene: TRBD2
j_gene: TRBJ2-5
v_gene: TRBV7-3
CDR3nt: TGTGCCAGCAGCTTGAAGCCCCGGGGGGGCGTTGAGACCCAGTACTTC
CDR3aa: CASSLKPRGGVETQYF

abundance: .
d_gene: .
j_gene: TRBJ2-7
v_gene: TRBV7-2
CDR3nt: TGTGCCAGCAGCTTAGCGGGAGTCCCGAACGAGCAGTACTTC
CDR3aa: CASSLAGVPNEQYF

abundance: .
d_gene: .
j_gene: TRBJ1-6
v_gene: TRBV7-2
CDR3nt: TGTGCCAGCAGCAGACGACAACCAAATTCACCCCTCCACTTT
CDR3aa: CASSRRQPNSPLHF

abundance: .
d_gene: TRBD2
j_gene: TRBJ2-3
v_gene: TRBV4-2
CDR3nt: TGTGCCAGCAGCCCTAGCGGGGGGGTCACAGATACGCAGTATTTT
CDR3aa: CASSPSGGVTDTQYF

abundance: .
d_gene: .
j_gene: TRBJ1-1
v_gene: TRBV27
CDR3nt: TGTGCCAGCAAGTTTAGCTACGGGACTGAAGCTTTCTTT
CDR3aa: CASKFSYGTEAFF

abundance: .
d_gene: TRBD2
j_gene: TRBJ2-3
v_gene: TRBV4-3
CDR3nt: TGCGCCAGCAGCCAAGGCGGGAGGAGCACAGATACGCAGTATTTT
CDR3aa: CASSQGGRSTDTQYF

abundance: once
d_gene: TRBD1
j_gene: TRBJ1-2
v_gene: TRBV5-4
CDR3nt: TGTGCCAGCAGCTTGGGACAGGGGAATGGCTACACCTTC
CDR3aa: CASSLGQGNGYTF

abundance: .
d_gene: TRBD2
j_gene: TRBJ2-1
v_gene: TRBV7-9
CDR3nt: TGTGCCAGCAGGCTAGCGGGAGTGAGTGAGCAGTTCTTC
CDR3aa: CASRLAGVSEQFF

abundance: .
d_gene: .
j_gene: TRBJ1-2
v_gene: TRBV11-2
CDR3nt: TGTGCCAGCAGCACGGGGGGGGCGCAATCCTATGGCTACACCTTC
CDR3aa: CASSTGGAQSYGYTF

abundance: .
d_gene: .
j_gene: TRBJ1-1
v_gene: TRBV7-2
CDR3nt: TGTGCCAGCAGCTTAGCCGGAGGGCGTCGAGAAGCTTTCTTT
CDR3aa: CASSLAGGRREAFF

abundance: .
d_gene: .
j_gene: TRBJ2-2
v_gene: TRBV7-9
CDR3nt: TGTGCCAGCAGCTTAGCGATTAGCGCGGCCGGGGAGCTGTTTTTT
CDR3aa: CASSLAISAAGELFF

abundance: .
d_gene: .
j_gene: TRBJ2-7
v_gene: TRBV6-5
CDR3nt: TGTGCCAGCAAAAAAACACGACTCTACGAGCAGTACTTC
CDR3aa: CASKKTRLYEQYF

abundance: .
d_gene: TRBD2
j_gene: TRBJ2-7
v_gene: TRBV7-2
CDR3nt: TGTGCCAGCAGCTCCACTAGCGGGGGGGTCTACGAGCAGTACTTC
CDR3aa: CASSSTSGGVYEQYF

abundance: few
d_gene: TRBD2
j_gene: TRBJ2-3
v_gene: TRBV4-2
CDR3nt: TGTGCCAGCAGCCAAAATATAGCGGGAGGGCCGTCTACAGATACGCAGTATTTT
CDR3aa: CASSQNIAGGPSTDTQYF

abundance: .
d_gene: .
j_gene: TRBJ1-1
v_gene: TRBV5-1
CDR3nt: TGCGCCAGCAGAGCTCAGTTAGCCAGTGAAGCTTTCTTT
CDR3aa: CASRAQLASEAFF

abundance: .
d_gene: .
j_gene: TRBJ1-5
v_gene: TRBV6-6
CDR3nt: TGTGCCAGCAGTGACAGGAATCAGCCCCAGCATTTT
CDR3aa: CASSDRNQPQHF

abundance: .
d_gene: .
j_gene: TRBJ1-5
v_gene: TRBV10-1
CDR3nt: TGCGCCAGCACCCGCGGGGCAGGGCTAATTTTACTTCATAGCAATCAGCCCCAGCATTTT
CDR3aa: CASTRGAGLILLHSNQPQHF

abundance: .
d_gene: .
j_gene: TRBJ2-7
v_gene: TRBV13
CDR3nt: TGTGCCAGCAGCTTAGCGGGGGTCTCCTACGAGCAGTACTTC
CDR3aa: CASSLAGVSYEQYF

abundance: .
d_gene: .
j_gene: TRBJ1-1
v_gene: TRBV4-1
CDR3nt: TGCGCCAGCAGCCAAGTTGGGGCAGGCCACCCGAACACTGAAGCTTTCTTT
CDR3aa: CASSQVGAGHPNTEAFF

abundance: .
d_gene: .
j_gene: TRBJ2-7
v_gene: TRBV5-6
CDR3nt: TGTGCCAGCAGCTTGGCGGGCGGCGCGGGCGGCGAGCAGTACTTC
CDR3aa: CASSLAGGAGGEQYF

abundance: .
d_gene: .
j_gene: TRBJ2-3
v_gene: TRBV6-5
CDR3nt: TGTGCCAGCAGAAAAGAGGGACTCCCCACAGATACGCAGTATTTT
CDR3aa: CASRKEGLPTDTQYF

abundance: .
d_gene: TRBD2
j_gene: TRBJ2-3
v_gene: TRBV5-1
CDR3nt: TGCGCCAGCAGCTTAGTAGCGGGAGGCTCCACAGATACGCAGTATTTT
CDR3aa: CASSLVAGGSTDTQYF

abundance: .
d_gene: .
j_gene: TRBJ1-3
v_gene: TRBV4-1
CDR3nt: TGCGCCAGCAGCCAAGATCCGAGATCTGGAAACACCATATATTTT
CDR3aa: CASSQDPRSGNTIYF

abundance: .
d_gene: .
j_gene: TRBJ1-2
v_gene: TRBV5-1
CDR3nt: TGCGCCAGCAGCTTCGGAGGCCCGGGCTATGGCTACACCTTC
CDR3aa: CASSFGGPGYGYTF

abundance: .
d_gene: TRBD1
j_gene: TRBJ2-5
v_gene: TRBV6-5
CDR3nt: TGTGCCAGCTCGAAGGGGGCCCTGGGGGAGACCCAGTACTTC
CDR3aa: CASSKGALGETQYF

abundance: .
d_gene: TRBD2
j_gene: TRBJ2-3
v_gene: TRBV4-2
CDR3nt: TGTGCCAGCAGCCAAGAAGGGCGCACTAGCGGGGGGGCAGATACGCAGTATTTT
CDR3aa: CASSQEGRTSGGADTQYF

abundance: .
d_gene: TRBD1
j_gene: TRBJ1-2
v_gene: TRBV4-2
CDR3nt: TGTGCCAGCAGCCAAGGTGGACAGGGTGGCGACACCTTC
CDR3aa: CASSQGGQGGDTF

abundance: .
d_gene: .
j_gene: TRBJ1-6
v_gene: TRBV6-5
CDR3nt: TGTGCCAGCAGTCCCCTCCAGGGGAACTCACCCCTCCACTTT
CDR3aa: CASSPLQGNSPLHF